The TCR beta chain described here comes from a study of blood T cell repertoires in COVID-19. Sequencing was performed with immunoSEQ multiplex PCR; in TCRdb, only in-frame clones are kept and a portion is missing. The sample includes roughly 53,000 clones, about 75% of them seen just once. The V and J ends lost 6 bases and 2 bases respectively, with 12 bases between them. The germline V gene encodes CDR1 MNHEY and CDR2 SVGAGI. The CDR3 extends over 14 amino acids. Sequencing was performed on peripheral blood. The clonotype was recovered from a middle-aged man with active or convalescent COVID-19. The J gene is TRBJ2-3, the V gene TRBV6-5, with D tentatively TRBD2 (6 bases). The CDR3 region is CASRAEGLTDTQYF. In DNA, the CDR3 is TGTGCCAGCAGAGCCGAGGGACTCACAGATACGCAGTATTTT.